This TCR beta chain was observed in a study of blood T cells in healthy people across ages. The CDR3 has 18 amino acids. With V trimmed by 4 bases and J by 4 bases, 8 bases remained unmatched. The germline gives CDR1 SGHTA, CDR2 FQGNSA. The table lists this clonotype with a few counts. For the second PCR, which ran for about 6 to 11 cycles, a sample-barcoded 5' primer and a J-beta primer mix were used. MiXCR, run by TCRdb on the 5' RACE reads, gives a single entry per CDR3 protein. The sample lists more than 650,000 distinct CDR3 sequences, approximately 21% occurring once. V usage is TRBV7-2 and J usage is TRBJ2-1, with TRBD2 matching over 15 bases. The sequence was obtained from a man between 70 and 80 years old in good health. Sample: blood. CDR3: CASSSSSGTSGRYNEQFF. Here the CDR3 DNA reads TGTGCCAGCAGCTCTTCATCCGGGACTAGCGGGAGGTACAATGAGCAGTTCTTC.